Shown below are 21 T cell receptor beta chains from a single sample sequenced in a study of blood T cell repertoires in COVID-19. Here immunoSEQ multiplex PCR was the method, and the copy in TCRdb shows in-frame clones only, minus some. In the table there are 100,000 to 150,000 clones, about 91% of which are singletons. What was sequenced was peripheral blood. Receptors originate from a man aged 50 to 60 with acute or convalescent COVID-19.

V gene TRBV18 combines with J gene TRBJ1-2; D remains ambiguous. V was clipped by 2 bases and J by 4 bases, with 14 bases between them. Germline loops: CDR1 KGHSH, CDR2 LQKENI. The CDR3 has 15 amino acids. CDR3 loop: CASSPTAELSYGYTF. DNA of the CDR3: TGTGCCAGCTCACCAACAGCCGAGCTCAGCTATGGCTACACCTTC.

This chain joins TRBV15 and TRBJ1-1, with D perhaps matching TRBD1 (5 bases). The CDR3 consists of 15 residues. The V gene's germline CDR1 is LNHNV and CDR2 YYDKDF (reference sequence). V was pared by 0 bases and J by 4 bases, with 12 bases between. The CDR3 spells CATSRDRGTATEAFF. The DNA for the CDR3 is TGTGCCACCAGCAGAGATCGGGGGACCGCCACTGAAGCTTTCTTT.

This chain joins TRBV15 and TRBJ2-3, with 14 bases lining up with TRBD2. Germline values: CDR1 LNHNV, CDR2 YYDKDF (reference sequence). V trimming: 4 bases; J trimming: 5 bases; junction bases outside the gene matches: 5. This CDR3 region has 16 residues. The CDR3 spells CATSMTSGRAEDTQYF. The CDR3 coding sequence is TGTGCCACCAGCATGACTAGCGGGAGGGCCGAAGATACGCAGTATTTT.

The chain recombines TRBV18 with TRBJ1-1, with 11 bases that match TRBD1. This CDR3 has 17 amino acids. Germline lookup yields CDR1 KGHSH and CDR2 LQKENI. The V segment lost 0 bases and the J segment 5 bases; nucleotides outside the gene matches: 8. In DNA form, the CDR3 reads TGTGCCAGCTCACCACCGGGGACAGGGGGGCGTCCGACTGAAGCTTTCTTT. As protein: CASSPPGTGGRPTEAFF.

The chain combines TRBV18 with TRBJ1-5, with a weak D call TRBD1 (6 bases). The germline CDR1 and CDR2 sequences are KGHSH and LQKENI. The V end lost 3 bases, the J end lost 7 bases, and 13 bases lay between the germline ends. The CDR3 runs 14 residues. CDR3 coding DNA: TGTGCCAGCTCACCTACAGGGTCGCGGCAGCCCCAGCATTTT. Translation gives CASSPTGSRQPQHF.

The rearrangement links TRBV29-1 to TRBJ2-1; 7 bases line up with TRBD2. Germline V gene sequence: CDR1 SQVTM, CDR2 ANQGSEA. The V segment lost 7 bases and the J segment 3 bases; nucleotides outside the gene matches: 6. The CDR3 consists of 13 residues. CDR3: CSGRGGGYNEQFF. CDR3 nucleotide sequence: TGCAGCGGACGTGGGGGGGGCTACAATGAGCAGTTCTTC.

The CDR3 loop reads CASTLAAQPQHF. Here the CDR3 DNA reads TGTGCCAGCACTCTTGCGGCCCAGCCCCAGCATTTT. The V gene is TRBV28, the J gene TRBJ1-5; D not certain. The CDR3 runs to 12 residues. Germline-derived CDR1 and CDR2 are MDHEN and SYDVKM. V lost 7 bases and J 7 bases, leaving 11 bases between the germline ends.

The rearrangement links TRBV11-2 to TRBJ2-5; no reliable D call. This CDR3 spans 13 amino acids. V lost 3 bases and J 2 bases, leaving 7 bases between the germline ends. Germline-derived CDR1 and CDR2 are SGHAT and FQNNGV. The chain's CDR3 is CASSFSHQETQYF. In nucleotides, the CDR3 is TGTGCCAGCAGCTTTTCCCATCAAGAGACCCAGTACTTC.

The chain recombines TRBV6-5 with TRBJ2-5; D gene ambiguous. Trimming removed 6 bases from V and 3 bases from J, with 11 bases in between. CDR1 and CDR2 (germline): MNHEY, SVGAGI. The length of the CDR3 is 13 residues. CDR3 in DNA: TGTGCCAGCAGGGGCCAGGCCGAAGAGACCCAGTACTTC. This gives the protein CASRGQAEETQYF.

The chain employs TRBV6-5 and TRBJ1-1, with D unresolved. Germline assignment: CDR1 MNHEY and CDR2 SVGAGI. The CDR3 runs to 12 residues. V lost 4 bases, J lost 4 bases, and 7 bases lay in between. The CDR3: CASSSYFTEAFF. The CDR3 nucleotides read TGTGCCAGCAGTTCTTATTTCACTGAAGCTTTCTTT.

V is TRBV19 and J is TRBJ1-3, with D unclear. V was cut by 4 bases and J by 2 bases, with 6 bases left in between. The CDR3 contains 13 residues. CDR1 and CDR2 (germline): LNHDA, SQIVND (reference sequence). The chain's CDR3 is CASSNSPGNTIYF. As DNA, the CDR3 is TGTGCCAGTAGTAACAGCCCTGGAAACACCATATATTTT.

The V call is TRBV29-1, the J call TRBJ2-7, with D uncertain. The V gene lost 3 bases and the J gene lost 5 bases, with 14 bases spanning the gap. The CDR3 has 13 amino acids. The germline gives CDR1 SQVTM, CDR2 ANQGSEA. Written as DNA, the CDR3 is TGCAGCGTTGAGAAGTCCGACACGGACGAGCAGTACTTC. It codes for CSVEKSDTDEQYF.

CDR3 in DNA: TGTGCCAGCAGTTCTAGGACATCTAGTCAGCCCCAGCATTTT. The encoded protein is CASSSRTSSQPQHF. The rearrangement links TRBV6-5 to TRBJ1-5, with D perhaps TRBD1 (5 bases). Germline lookup yields CDR1 MNHEY and CDR2 SVGAGI. The CDR3 is 14 amino acids. V lost 4 bases and J 6 bases, leaving 13 bases between the germline ends.

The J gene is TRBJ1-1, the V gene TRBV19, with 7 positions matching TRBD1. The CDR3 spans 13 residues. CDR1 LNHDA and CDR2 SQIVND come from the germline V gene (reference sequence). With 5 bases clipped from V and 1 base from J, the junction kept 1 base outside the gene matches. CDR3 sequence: CASSWDRNTEAFF. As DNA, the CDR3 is TGTGCCAGTAGTTGGGACAGGAACACTGAAGCTTTCTTT.

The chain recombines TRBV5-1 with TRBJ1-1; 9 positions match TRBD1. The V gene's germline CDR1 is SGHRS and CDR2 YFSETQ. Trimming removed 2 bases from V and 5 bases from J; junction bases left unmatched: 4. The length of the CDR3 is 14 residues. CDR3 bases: TGCGCCAGCAGCTTCAGGGACAGGGCGACTGAAGCTTTCTTT. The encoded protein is CASSFRDRATEAFF. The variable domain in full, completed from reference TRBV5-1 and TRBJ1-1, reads KAGVTQTPRYLIKTRGQQVTLSCSPISGHRSVSWYQQTPGQGLQFLFEYFSETQRNKGNFPGRFSGRQFSNSRSEMNVSTLELGDSALYLCASSFRDRATEAFFGQGTRLTVV.

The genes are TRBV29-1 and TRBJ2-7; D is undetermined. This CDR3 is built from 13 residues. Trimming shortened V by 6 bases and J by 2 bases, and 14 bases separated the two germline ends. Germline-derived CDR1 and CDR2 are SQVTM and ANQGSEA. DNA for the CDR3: TGCAGCGTAGCCGCGCCAACGACCTACGAGCAGTACTTC. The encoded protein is CSVAAPTTYEQYF.

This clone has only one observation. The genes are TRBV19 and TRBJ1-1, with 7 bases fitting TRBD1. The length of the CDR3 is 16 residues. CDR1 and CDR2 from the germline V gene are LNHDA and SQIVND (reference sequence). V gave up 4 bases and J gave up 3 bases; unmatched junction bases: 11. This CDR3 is CASSTNNRGRDTEAFF. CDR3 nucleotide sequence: TGTGCCAGTAGTACCAATAACAGGGGAAGGGACACTGAAGCTTTCTTT.

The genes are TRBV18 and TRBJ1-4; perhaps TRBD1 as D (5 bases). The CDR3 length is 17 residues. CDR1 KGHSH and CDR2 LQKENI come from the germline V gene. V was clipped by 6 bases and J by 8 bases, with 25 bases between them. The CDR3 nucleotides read TGTGCCAGCTCCCCCAGGTCGCAGGGAAGAGAAAAGGAAAAACTGTTTTTT. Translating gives CASSPRSQGREKEKLFF.

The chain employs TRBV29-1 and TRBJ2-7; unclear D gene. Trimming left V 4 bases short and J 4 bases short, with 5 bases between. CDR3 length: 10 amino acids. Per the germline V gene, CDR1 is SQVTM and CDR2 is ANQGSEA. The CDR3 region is CSVVEYEQYF. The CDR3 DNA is TGCAGCGTTGTTGAGTACGAGCAGTACTTC.

The CDR3 nucleotides are TGTGCCAGCAGTCAGGTATCCCTCCCGGCTTTCTTT. Residues: CASSQVSLPAFF. The genes are TRBV6-5 and TRBJ1-1; D remains ambiguous. CDR3 length: 12 amino acids. Germline V CDR1 and CDR2: MNHEY, SVGAGI. The V end lost 5 bases, the J end lost 11 bases, and 15 bases lay between the germline ends.

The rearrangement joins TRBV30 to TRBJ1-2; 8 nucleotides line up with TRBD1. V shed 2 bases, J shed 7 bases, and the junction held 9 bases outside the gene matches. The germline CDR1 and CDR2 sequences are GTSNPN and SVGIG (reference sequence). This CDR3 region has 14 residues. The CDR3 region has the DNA TGTGCCTGGAGTTCCAGGGGGCGCCAGTTTGGCTACACCTTC. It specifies CAWSSRGRQFGYTF.